This T cell receptor beta chain was captured by sequencing in a study of PD-L1 blockade in urothelial cancer (dated by TCRdb to the late 2010s). With regard to the full study: Every patient began therapy around 2014 and was given atezolizumab 1,200 mg intravenously every 3 weeks. Blood samples gave a median of about 130,000 T cells and 82,636 unique TCRs, with a median clonality of approximately 0.08. Patients had an ECOG performance status of 0 or 1 and had received between 0 and 3 prior chemotherapy regimens. In the same patients, whole exome sequencing and RNA sequencing of pretreatment tumors were performed in addition to TCR sequencing. Durable clinical benefit meant progression-free survival longer than 6 months, and TCR features were also tested against progression-free and overall survival. Several patients reached durable clinical benefit, while around 19 patients did not. Pretreatment tumor samples and matched peripheral blood, collected serially before and after atezolizumab treatment, underwent TCR sequencing. The study, an exploratory multi-omic analysis, examined somatic, immune and clinical correlates of response to PD-L1 blockade with atezolizumab in urothelial cancer. Blood samples were analyzed 3 weeks after the start of treatment (second dose) and 6 weeks after the start of treatment. About 90% of the 29 patients were identified as males with urothelial cancer of bladder origin, and a prior smoking history was reported by 18 of 29 patients. Pretreatment blood TCR-seq was available for around 29 patients, at least one posttreatment blood collection was obtained for around 25 patients, and tumor TCR-seq was available for around 25 patients. The study at large found these results: Small sample size (n ≈ 27) and many exploratory analyses mean the results are intended to be hypothesis-generating. Improved progression-free and overall survival was associated with having pretreatment peripheral blood TCR clonality below the median. Greater expansion of tumor-associated TCR clones in peripheral blood 3 weeks after the start of treatment was observed in patients with durable benefit (n of about 20, p = 0.022).

The germline V gene gives CDR1 as MDHEN and CDR2 as SYDVKM. The CDR3 contains 13 residues, cysteine and phenylalanine counted. The retained sequence is limited to the CDR3, 39 bases, with the frame set at the first base. The junction shows trimming of 10 bases on V and 5 bases on J, and the gene matches do not reach 7 bases of it. As for this clone: The antigen it recognizes is unknown. Base qualities are not provided; no much larger clone lies one nucleotide away.

The time point label here, explained by the study, means: pretreatment peripheral blood. A cohort of about 30 patients with locally advanced or metastatic urothelial carcinoma, treated at Memorial Sloan Kettering on a trial protocol, was included. Peripheral blood mononuclear cells were collected pretreatment and during treatment, with between 1 and 8 total time points per patient. The Qiagen DNeasy Blood extraction kit was used to purify genomic DNA from total PBMCs and tumor samples. PBMCs were collected pretreatment and during treatment, and were isolated and stored as previously described. Synthetic TCR analog templates were spiked into each PCR so that absolute template abundance could be estimated from read counts. TCRbeta CDR3 regions were amplified from genomic DNA with bias-controlled V and J gene primers using the immunoSEQ assay. Sequencing of rearranged TCRbeta segments was performed at approximately 20X coverage. The authors processed their data as follows. Clustering was used to correct sequencing errors, and CDR3s were annotated against IMGT to assign V, D and J genes. Only productive TCRbeta rearrangements were used in downstream analyses, excluding out-of-frame or stop-codon sequences. Clonality was calculated as one minus the Shannon entropy normalized by the log of the number of unique productive sequences. Clones differing between time points or between blood and tumor were identified using Fisher's exact test with Benjamini-Hochberg correction, with an adjusted p below 0.01 applied as the threshold. Not all clones reach the TCRdb copy of this immuneACCESS table, which keeps in-frame sequences only. Checked studies attribute under half of the gap to unresolved V genes and leave the rest unexplained. The D gene and trimming were derived from the DNA, and the V and J assignments and clone size from that table. The sample table records approximately 63,000 clones; approximately 80% of these occur just once. The ten largest clones take up around 1.5% of the sample.

The chain links TRBV28 with TRBJ1-5; 8 bases in between match TRBD1. The material was PBMCs, obtained around atezolizumab (anti-PD-L1) treatment. The clonotype originates from a man aged 70 or older with urothelial cancer. The CDR3 protein: CATRGQGYQPQHF. The DNA is TGTGCCACCAGAGGACAGGGATATCAGCCCCAGCATTTT.